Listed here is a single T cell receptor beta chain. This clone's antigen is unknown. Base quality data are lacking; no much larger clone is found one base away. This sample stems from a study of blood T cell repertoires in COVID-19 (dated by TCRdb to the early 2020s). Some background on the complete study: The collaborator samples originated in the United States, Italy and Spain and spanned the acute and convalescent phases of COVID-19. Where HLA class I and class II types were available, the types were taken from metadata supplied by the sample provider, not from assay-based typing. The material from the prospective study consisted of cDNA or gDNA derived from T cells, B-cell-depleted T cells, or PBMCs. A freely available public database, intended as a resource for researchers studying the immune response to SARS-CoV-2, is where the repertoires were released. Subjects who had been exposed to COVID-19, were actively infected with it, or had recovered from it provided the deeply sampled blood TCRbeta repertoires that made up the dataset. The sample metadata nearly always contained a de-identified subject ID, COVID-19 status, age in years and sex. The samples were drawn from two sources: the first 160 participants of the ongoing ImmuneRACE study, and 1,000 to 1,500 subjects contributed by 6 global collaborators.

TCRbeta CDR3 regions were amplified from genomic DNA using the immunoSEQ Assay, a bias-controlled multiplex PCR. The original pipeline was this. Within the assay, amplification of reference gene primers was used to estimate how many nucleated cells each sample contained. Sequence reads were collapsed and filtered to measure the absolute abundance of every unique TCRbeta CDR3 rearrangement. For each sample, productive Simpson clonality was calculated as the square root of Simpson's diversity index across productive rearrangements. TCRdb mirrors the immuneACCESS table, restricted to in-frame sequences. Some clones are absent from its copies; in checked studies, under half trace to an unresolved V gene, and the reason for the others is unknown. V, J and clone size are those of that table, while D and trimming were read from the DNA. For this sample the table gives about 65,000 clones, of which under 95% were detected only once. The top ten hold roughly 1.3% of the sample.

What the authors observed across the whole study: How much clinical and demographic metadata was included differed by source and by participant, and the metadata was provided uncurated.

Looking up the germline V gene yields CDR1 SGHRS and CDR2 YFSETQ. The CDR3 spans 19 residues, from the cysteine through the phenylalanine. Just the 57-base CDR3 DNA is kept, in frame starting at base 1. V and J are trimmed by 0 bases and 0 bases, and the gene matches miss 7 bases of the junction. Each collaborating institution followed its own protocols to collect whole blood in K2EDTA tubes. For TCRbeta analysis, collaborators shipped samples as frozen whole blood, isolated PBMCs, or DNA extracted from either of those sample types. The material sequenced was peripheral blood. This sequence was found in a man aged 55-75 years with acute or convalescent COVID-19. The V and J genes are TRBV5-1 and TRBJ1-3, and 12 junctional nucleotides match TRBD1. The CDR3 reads CASSLAGTGGYFSGNTIYF. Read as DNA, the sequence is TGCGCCAGCAGCTTGGCCGGGACAGGGGGCTATTTCTCTGGAAACACCATATATTTT. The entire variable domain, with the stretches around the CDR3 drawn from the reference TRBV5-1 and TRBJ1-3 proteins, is KAGVTQTPRYLIKTRGQQVTLSCSPISGHRSVSWYQQTPGQGLQFLFEYFSETQRNKGNFPGRFSGRQFSNSRSEMNVSTLELGDSALYLCASSLAGTGGYFSGNTIYFGEGSWLTVV.